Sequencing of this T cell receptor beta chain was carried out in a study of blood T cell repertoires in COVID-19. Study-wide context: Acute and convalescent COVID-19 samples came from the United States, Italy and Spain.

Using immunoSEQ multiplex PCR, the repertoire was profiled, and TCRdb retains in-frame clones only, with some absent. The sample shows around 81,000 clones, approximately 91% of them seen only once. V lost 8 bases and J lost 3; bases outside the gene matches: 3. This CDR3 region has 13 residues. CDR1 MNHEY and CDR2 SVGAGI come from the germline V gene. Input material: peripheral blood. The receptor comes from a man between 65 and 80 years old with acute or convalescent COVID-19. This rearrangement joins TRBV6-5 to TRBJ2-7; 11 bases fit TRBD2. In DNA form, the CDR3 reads TGTGCCAGCCGGGGACTAGCGGTCTACGAGCAGTACTTC. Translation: CASRGLAVYEQYF.